This T cell receptor beta chain emerged from a study of T cell responses to AZD1222 COVID-19 vaccine. The wider study: Second doses that came at about 4 or about 12 weeks were put together. Study-level points and caveats: Sampled repertoires all dated from after the peak T cell response. Females outnumbered males among donors, who were mostly white British; clonal diversity was possibly underestimated.

A remark on this clone: Its specificity is unknown.

The repertoire was sequenced with immunoSEQ multiplex PCR; TCRdb's copy has only in-frame clones and lacks some. The sample consists of 75,000 to 100,000 clones, approximately 81% of them appearing once. Germline CDR1 is LNHDA and CDR2 is SQIVND (reference sequence). The CDR3 length is 14 residues. Trimming shortened V by 0 bases and J by 1 base, and 6 bases separated the two germline ends. The origin of this receptor is an adult in good health. The chain couples TRBV19 to TRBJ1-2; D remains unclear. The sequenced sample was peripheral blood, obtained on day 0 of AZD1222 vaccination. CDR3 in DNA: TGTGCCAGTAGTATAGATTTCATTAACTATGGCTACACCTTC. This gives the protein CASSIDFINYGYTF.